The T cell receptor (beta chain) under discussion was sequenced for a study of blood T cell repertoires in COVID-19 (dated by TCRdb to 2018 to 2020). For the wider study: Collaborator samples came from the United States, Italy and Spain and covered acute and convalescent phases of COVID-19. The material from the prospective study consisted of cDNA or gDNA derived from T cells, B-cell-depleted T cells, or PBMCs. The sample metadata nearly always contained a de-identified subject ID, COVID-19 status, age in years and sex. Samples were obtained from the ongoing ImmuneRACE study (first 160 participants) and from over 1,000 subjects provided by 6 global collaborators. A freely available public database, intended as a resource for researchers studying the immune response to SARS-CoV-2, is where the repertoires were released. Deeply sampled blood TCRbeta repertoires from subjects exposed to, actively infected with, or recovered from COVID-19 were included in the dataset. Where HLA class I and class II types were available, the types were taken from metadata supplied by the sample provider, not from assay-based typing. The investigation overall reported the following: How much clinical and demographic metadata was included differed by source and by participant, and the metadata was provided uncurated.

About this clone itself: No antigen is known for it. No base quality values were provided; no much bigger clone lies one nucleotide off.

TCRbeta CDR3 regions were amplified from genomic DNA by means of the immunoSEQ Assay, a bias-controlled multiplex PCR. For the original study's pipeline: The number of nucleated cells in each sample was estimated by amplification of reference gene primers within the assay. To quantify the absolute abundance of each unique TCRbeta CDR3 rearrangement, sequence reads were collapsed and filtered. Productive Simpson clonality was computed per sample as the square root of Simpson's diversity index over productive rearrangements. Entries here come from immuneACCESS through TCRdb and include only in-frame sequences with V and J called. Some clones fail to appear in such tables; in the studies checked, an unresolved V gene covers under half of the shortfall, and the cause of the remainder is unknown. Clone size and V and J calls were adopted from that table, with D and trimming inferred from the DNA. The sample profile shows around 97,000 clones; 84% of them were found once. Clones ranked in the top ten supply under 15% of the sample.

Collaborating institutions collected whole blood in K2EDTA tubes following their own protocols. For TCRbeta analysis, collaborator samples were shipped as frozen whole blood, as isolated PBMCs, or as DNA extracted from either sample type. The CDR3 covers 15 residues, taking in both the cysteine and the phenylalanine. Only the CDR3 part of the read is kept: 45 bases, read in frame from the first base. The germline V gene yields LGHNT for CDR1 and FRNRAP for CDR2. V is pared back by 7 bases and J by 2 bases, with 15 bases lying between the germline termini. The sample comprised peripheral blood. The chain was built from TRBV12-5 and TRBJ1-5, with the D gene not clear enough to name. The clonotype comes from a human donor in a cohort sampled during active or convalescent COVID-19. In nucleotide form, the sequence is TGTGCTAGTGCCCGCCGACTGGAAGGCAATCAGCCCCAGCATTTT. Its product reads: CASARRLEGNQPQHF.